This note documents a single TCR beta chain sequence. Its antigen remains unknown. The entry originates in a study of T cell responses to AZD1222 COVID-19 vaccine. This CDR3 is built from 14 residues. Germline V CDR1 and CDR2: SGHDN, FVKESK. J lost 4 bases, V lost 6 bases, and 7 bases had no gene match. Overall study results and limits: Repertoires were sampled only after the peak T cell response.

TCRdb's copy holds only in-frame clones and misses some; the assay was immunoSEQ multiplex PCR. The sample contains roughly 91,000 clones, approximately 90% of which appear only once. This receptor was identified in an adult in good health. Sequenced here: peripheral blood, sampled on day 0 of AZD1222 vaccination. The chain links TRBV14 to TRBJ1-2, with TRBD1 matching over 8 bases. CDR3 bases: TGTGCCAGCAGACAGACAGGGGATCGCTATGGCTACACCTTC. It yields the protein CASRQTGDRYGYTF.